A single sample gave rise to the 27 T cell receptor beta chains below, sequenced in a study of cytomegalovirus exposure and HLA in healthy donors. In the PCR, 60 Vbeta and 13 Jbeta primers were used. The protocol was immunoSEQ multiplex PCR, while the TCRdb copy is restricted to in-frame clones and leaves out a portion. The sample gives about 140,000 clones, about three quarters of which show up once; roughly 1.3% is in the top ten. Material for sequencing was PBMCs. Every receptor here comes from a male donor in good health and CMV-seropositive.

This clone appeared a few times. This chain links TRBV7-9 with TRBJ1-3; 9 bases align to TRBD1. Germline assignment: CDR1 SEHNR and CDR2 FQNEAQ (reference sequence). Trimming removed 2 bases from V and 4 bases from J; junction bases left unmatched: 6. The CDR3 has 16 amino acids. The CDR3 protein is CASSLLQGANGNTIYF. The CDR3 DNA follows: TGTGCCAGCAGCTTATTACAGGGGGCTAACGGAAACACCATATATTTT.

The count of this clone is one. This chain links TRBV5-4 with TRBJ2-7, with TRBD2 as a possible D gene (6 bases). Germline values: CDR1 SGHNT, CDR2 YYREEE (reference sequence). V lost 4 bases, J lost 0 bases, and 14 bases lay in between. This CDR3 region has 15 residues. The CDR3 spells CASSGAGGVSYEQYF. DNA for the CDR3: TGTGCCAGCAGCGGAGCGGGCGGGGTCTCCTACGAGCAGTACTTC. Full variable domain (rest looked up from reference TRBV5-4 and TRBJ2-7): ETGVTQSPTHLIKTRGQQVTLRCSSQSGHNTVSWYQQALGQGPQFIFQYYREEENGRGNFPPRFSGLQFPNYSSELNVNALELDDSALYLCASSGAGGVSYEQYFGPGTRLTVT.

The chain employs TRBV19 and TRBJ2-6, with D maybe TRBD1 (6 bases). V lost 0 bases and J 1 base, leaving 16 bases between the germline ends. Germline V CDR1 and CDR2: LNHDA, SQIVND (reference sequence). CDR3 length: 19 residues. The CDR3 DNA sequence: TGTGCCAGTAGTATAGATGGGCAGGGGAAACTATCTGGGGCCAACGTCCTGACTTTC. It translates to CASSIDGQGKLSGANVLTF.

The genes are TRBV29-1 and TRBJ2-2; 11 bases are a match to TRBD2. From germline, CDR1 is SQVTM and CDR2 ANQGSEA. The CDR3 is 17 amino acids. Trimming cost V 3 bases and J 7 bases; bases outside gene matches: 13. CDR3 DNA sequence: TGCAGCGTTGACGGATCCGGGACTAGCGGCCTTGGCGGGGAGCTGTTTTTT. This encodes CSVDGSGTSGLGGELFF.

The CDR3 loop is CASSLAATGVVTDTQYF. DNA of the CDR3: TGCGCCAGCAGCTTGGCGGCGACAGGGGTAGTGACAGATACGCAGTATTTT. The J gene is TRBJ2-3, the V gene TRBV5-1; 8 nucleotides line up with TRBD1. Germline CDR1 SGHRS, CDR2 YFSETQ. The V and J ends lost 0 bases and 3 bases, in that order; junction bases with no gene match: 9. The CDR3 is made up of 17 amino acids.

The V call is TRBV6-6, the J call TRBJ1-2; D is ambiguous. The CDR3 contains 13 residues. The germline V gene has CDR1 MNHNY and CDR2 SVGAGI (reference sequence). Trimming pared 4 bases from V and 3 bases from J, leaving 9 bases between. CDR3 in DNA: TGTGCCAGCAGTTTCGACAAGGACTATGGCTACACCTTC. Translation gives CASSFDKDYGYTF.

This chain joins TRBV28 and TRBJ1-4; possible D gene TRBD1, 6 bases. The CDR3 contains 17 residues. With 6 bases removed from V and 0 bases from J, the gap between germline ends came to 17 bases. Germline assignment: CDR1 MDHEN and CDR2 SYDVKM. CDR3 coding DNA: TGTGCCAGCAGCCCCTCGCAGGGGATTTCAACTAATGAAAAACTGTTTTTT. Translation gives CASSPSQGISTNEKLFF.

The chain links TRBV7-8 to TRBJ1-6, with TRBD1 matching over 8 bases. The CDR3 is made up of 15 amino acids. After removal of 6 bases from V and 7 bases from J, the junction contained 8 bases not matched to a gene. Germline V gives CDR1 SGHVS, CDR2 FQNEAQ. CDR3 nucleotide sequence: TGTGCCAGCAGGGGGAGGACAGGGTCGAATTCACCCCTCCACTTT. It translates to CASRGRTGSNSPLHF.

This clone was counted between two and nine times. CDR3: CASSPQRIPGEQYF. CDR3 in DNA: TGTGCCAGCTCACCTCAAAGGATTCCGGGCGAGCAGTACTTC. This chain joins TRBV18 and TRBJ2-7; D unresolved. CDR3 length equals 14 residues. CDR1 and CDR2 from the germline V gene are KGHSH and LQKENI. The V end lost 3 bases, the J end lost 6 bases, and 15 bases lay between the germline ends.

V and J are TRBV29-1 and TRBJ1-1, with TRBD1 identical over 11 bases. Per the germline V gene, CDR1 is SQVTM and CDR2 is ANQGSEA. The CDR3 is made up of 15 amino acids. J lost 3 bases, V lost 1 base, and 4 bases had no gene match. CDR3 loop: CSVEGTGGADTEAFF. CDR3 in DNA: TGCAGCGTTGAAGGGACAGGGGGCGCGGACACTGAAGCTTTCTTT.

The CDR3 is CASSFPDRGQMNTEAFF. CDR3 coding DNA: TGTGCCAGCAGTTTTCCGGACAGGGGGCAGATGAACACTGAAGCTTTCTTT. The chain has TRBV28 and TRBJ1-1; 11 bases fit TRBD1. Looked up from germline, CDR1 is MDHEN and CDR2 is SYDVKM. Unmatched junction bases numbered 6, after V lost 3 bases and J lost 0 bases. The CDR3 runs to 17 residues.

Note on this clone: Mismatch with germline at one junction end may stem from a read error. The chain joins TRBV7-9 to TRBJ1-4; a weak D match, TRBD1 (5 bases). Germline lookup yields CDR1 SEHNR and CDR2 FQNEAQ (reference sequence). CDR3 length equals 12 residues. The CDR3 sequence is CSSSAGTEKLFF. CDR3 bases: TGTTCCAGCAGCGCGGGGACCGAAAAACTGTTTTTT.

The chain has TRBV7-8 and TRBJ2-3, with a possible D match to TRBD2 (5 bases). With 4 bases removed from V and 1 base from J, the gap between germline ends came to 12 bases. Germline values: CDR1 SGHVS, CDR2 FQNEAQ. The length of the CDR3 is 15 residues. CDR3 sequence: CASSSASFRTDTQYF. CDR3 DNA: TGTGCCAGCAGCTCCGCTAGCTTTCGCACAGATACGCAGTATTTT.

The V call is TRBV28, the J call TRBJ2-7; 10 bases match TRBD1. The germline gives CDR1 MDHEN, CDR2 SYDVKM. The V and J ends lost 6 bases and 1 base, in that order; junction bases with no gene match: 6. The CDR3 runs 15 residues. In DNA, the CDR3 is TGTGCCAGCAGCACCGGGACAGGGGATTCCTACGAGCAGTACTTC. Protein product: CASSTGTGDSYEQYF.

The chain combines TRBV6-6 with TRBJ1-2; maybe TRBD1 (5 bases). The V end lost 3 bases, the J end lost 2 bases, and 10 bases lay between the germline ends. Germline CDR1 and CDR2: MNHNY and SVGAGI (reference sequence). This CDR3 is 14 amino acids long. The CDR3 bases are TGTGCCAGCAGTTATGACAGTACAAACTATGGCTACACCTTC. Translated, it gives CASSYDSTNYGYTF.

CDR3 DNA sequence: TGTGCCAGTAGTATACAGCGGGAGTTGAATGAGCAGTTCTTC. This gives the protein CASSIQRELNEQFF. The chain employs TRBV19 and TRBJ2-1; 8 bases are a match to TRBD2. Trimming at V came to 2 bases and at J to 7 bases, leaving 4 bases not matched to a gene. Germline assignment: CDR1 LNHDA and CDR2 SQIVND (reference sequence). The CDR3 has 14 residues.

Note on this clone: At the DNA level, this CDR3 is encoded by other sequences in the same sample as well. The chain recombines TRBV9 with TRBJ2-2; a weak D match, TRBD2 (6 bases). The germline gives CDR1 SGDLS, CDR2 YYNGEE. This CDR3 has 14 amino acids. Deletions cut 2 bases from V and 5 bases from J, with 10 bases between. The CDR3 sequence is CASSVGGGTGELFF. CDR3 DNA sequence: TGTGCCAGCAGCGTCGGGGGTGGGACCGGGGAGCTGTTTTTT.

The chain joins TRBV5-6 to TRBJ1-1, with a possible D match to TRBD1 (6 bases). This CDR3 contains 14 residues. Germline CDR1 is SGHDT and CDR2 is YYEEEE. Trimming pared 2 bases from V and 10 bases from J, leaving 18 bases between. CDR3 protein: CASSFPSQGFSAFF. DNA for the CDR3: TGTGCCAGCAGCTTCCCCAGTCAGGGGTTTTCAGCTTTCTTT.

The V call is TRBV2, the J call TRBJ1-2; D unclear. V lost 3 bases, J lost 7 bases, and 12 bases lay in between. CDR1 and CDR2 (germline): SNHLY, FYNNEI. CDR3 size: 13 residues. The CDR3 sequence is CASSEVGPGGYTF. CDR3 DNA sequence: TGTGCCAGCAGTGAGGTTGGTCCCGGTGGCTACACCTTC.

In its sample, this clone was seen a few times. The rearrangement joins TRBV7-9 to TRBJ2-1; TRBD2 is a possible D gene (6 bases). In germline, CDR1 is SEHNR, CDR2 FQNEAQ (reference sequence). The V and J ends lost 7 bases and 2 bases respectively, with 12 bases between them. The CDR3 sequence is 14 residues long. The chain's CDR3 is CASMDGGPYNEQFF. In DNA, the CDR3 is TGTGCCAGCATGGACGGGGGACCCTACAATGAGCAGTTCTTC.

This clone was observed a single time. The CDR3 nucleotides read TGTGCCAGCAGCGGGAGTGATAGCTCCTACAATGAGCAGTTCTTC. It specifies CASSGSDSSYNEQFF. The chain joins TRBV2 to TRBJ2-1; the D gene is possibly TRBD2 (6 bases). The CDR3 is 15 amino acids. V lost 6 bases, J lost 0 bases, and 12 bases lay in between. CDR1 and CDR2 (germline): SNHLY, FYNNEI. Full variable domain (missing parts from reference TRBV2 and TRBJ2-1): EPEVTQTPSHQVTQMGQEVILRCVPISNHLYFYWYRQILGQKVEFLVSFYNNEISEKSEIFDDQFSVERPDGSNFTLKIRSTKLEDSAMYFCASSGSDSSYNEQFFGPGTRLTVL.

The rearrangement uses TRBV7-2 and TRBJ1-3; D is possibly TRBD1 (5 bases). V was trimmed by 2 bases and J by 0 bases, leaving 14 bases between them. CDR1 is SGHTA and CDR2 is FQGNSA in the germline V gene. This CDR3 comprises 17 residues. DNA of the CDR3: TGTGCCAGCAGCTTAAGGGGCCGATCCTACTCTGGAAACACCATATATTTT. Protein product: CASSLRGRSYSGNTIYF.

V gene TRBV11-2 combines with J gene TRBJ1-3, with 10 bases aligning to TRBD1. With V trimmed by 5 bases and J by 2 bases, 3 bases remained unmatched. This CDR3 has 15 amino acids. CDR1 and CDR2 from the germline V gene are SGHAT and FQNNGV. The CDR3 here is CASSVDRGPGNTIYF. CDR3 sequence (DNA): TGTGCCAGCAGCGTCGACAGGGGGCCTGGAAACACCATATATTTT.

J is TRBJ1-1 and V is TRBV28; possible D gene TRBD1, 5 bases. The V end was cut by 7 bases, the J end by 0 bases, with 18 bases between. Germline loops: CDR1 MDHEN, CDR2 SYDVKM. CDR3 length equals 16 residues. CDR3 DNA: TGTGCCAGCAACATTTATAGACAGAACATGAACACTGAAGCTTTCTTT. It encodes CASNIYRQNMNTEAFF.

The chain combines TRBV6-1 with TRBJ1-2; 8 bases are shared with TRBD1. Trimming cost V 8 bases and J 10 bases; bases outside gene matches: 18. Germline V lookup: CDR1 MNHNS, CDR2 SASEGT. CDR3 length equals 15 residues. As DNA, the CDR3 is TGTGCCAGCGCGACCGAGCCCAGGGGGCGAGGCCCCTACACCTTC. It specifies CASATEPRGRGPYTF.

The V call is TRBV19, the J call TRBJ1-1; D is unclear. The length of the CDR3 is 13 residues. Germline V CDR1 and CDR2: LNHDA, SQIVND (reference sequence). V dropped 1 base and J dropped 3 bases, with 6 bases sitting between them. The CDR3 protein is CASSIGGYTEAFF. For the CDR3, the DNA is TGTGCCAGTAGTATAGGAGGCTACACTGAAGCTTTCTTT.

J is TRBJ2-5 and V is TRBV27; 8 bases line up with TRBD1. CDR1 and CDR2 from the germline V gene are MNHEY and SMNVEV (reference sequence). V trimming: 4 bases; J trimming: 11 bases; junction bases outside the gene matches: 9. CDR3 length: 13 amino acids. CDR3 sequence: CASSSRTGSEQYF. CDR3 bases: TGTGCCAGCAGTTCTAGGACAGGGTCAGAGCAGTACTTC.